These T cell receptor beta chains were read from a single sample in a study of shared clonotypes between healthy human individuals. Some clones are missing from TCRdb's copy, which holds only in-frame ones; the method was immunoSEQ multiplex PCR. The profile shows over 2 million clones, 92% of them singletons. Sequencing used naive CD4+ T cells from PBMCs. These receptors were collected from a man aged 18-30 years in good health. Some clones in this sample may be carry-over from other donors' samples. Both conserved end residues are trimmed from each CDR3. D genes are given only for firm matches.

J	D	V	length	CDR3
TRBJ2-2	TRBD1	TRBV11-3	16	ASSLVPPGQGGTGELF
TRBJ1-5	TRBD1	TRBV5-4	12	ASSSDRGNQPQH
TRBJ1-2	.	TRBV9	12	ASSPDGQSYGYT
TRBJ1-5	.	TRBV6-1	12	ASSEVGQNQPQH
TRBJ1-1	.	TRBV5-1	12	ASSLISGDTEAF
TRBJ2-7	TRBD2	TRBV13	11	ASSFRGSYEQY
TRBJ1-1	.	TRBV6-1	11	ASSSQRDTEAF
TRBJ2-3	.	TRBV28	10	ASSSGRDTQY
TRBJ1-2	.	TRBV28	12	ATPLPGSLYGYT
TRBJ2-1	.	TRBV19	13	ASLPTDGLYNEQF
TRBJ2-2	TRBD2	TRBV5-4	14	ASSTLAGGRAGELF